The 26 T cell receptor beta chains below come from one sample, sequenced in a study of blood T cell repertoires in COVID-19. Using immunoSEQ multiplex PCR, the repertoire was profiled, and TCRdb retains in-frame clones only, with some absent. The table shows about 290,000 clones, with 89% occurring only once. The sample was PBMCs or T cells enriched from blood (not recorded which). The receptors come from a woman in her thirties or forties who had recovered from COVID-19.

This chain uses TRBV6-1 with TRBJ2-5; the D gene is possibly TRBD2 (5 bases). Germline loops: CDR1 MNHNS, CDR2 SASEGT. The V gene lost 3 bases and the J gene lost 4 bases, with 18 bases spanning the gap. CDR3 size: 16 residues. CDR3 protein: CASSDPRTPRGETQYF. CDR3 DNA sequence: TGTGCCAGCAGTGATCCCCGGACCCCCCGGGGAGAGACCCAGTACTTC.

The rearrangement uses TRBV10-3 and TRBJ1-1; 10 bases map to TRBD1. Looked up from germline, CDR1 is ENHRY and CDR2 is SYGVKD. The CDR3 extends over 15 amino acids. The V gene end was trimmed by 3 bases and the J gene end by 6 bases; junction bases not matched to a gene: 7. The CDR3 spells CAISERTGGGAEAFF. In DNA form, the CDR3 reads TGTGCCATCAGTGAACGGACAGGGGGAGGGGCTGAAGCTTTCTTT.

In this sample, this clone turned up a few times. The chain couples TRBV19 to TRBJ1-2, with a tentative D call TRBD1 (6 bases). Deletions cut 6 bases from V and 10 bases from J, with 21 bases between. This CDR3 is 14 amino acids long. CDR1 is LNHDA and CDR2 is SQIVND in the germline V gene (reference sequence). CDR3 sequence (DNA): TGTGCCAGTAGAAACGAACCTGACAGGAAGGACTACACCTTC. Encoded protein: CASRNEPDRKDYTF.

The rearrangement uses TRBV4-1 and TRBJ2-2; D unresolved. The CDR3 is 15 amino acids. The V end lost 4 bases, the J end lost 5 bases, and 14 bases lay between the germline ends. CDR1 and CDR2 (germline): MGHRA, YSYEKL. CDR3 residues: CASSLNLPRTGELFF. Here the CDR3 DNA reads TGCGCCAGCAGCCTAAACCTCCCGAGGACCGGGGAGCTGTTTTTT.

With respect to this clone: This same CDR3 is encoded by further DNA sequences in the sample. The CDR3 is CASSQDRNTEAFF. The CDR3 DNA reads TGTGCCAGCAGCCAGGACAGGAACACTGAAGCTTTCTTT. V is TRBV14 and J is TRBJ1-1; D possibly corresponds to TRBD1 (6 bases). Germline V gene lookup returns CDR1 SGHDN and CDR2 FVKESK. V was clipped by 3 bases and J by 1 base, with 6 bases between them. The CDR3 spans 13 residues.

The chain employs TRBV5-1 and TRBJ2-7; 15 nucleotides line up with TRBD2. CDR1 and CDR2 (germline): SGHRS, YFSETQ. After removal of 3 bases from V and 7 bases from J, the junction contained 8 bases not matched to a gene. The CDR3 spans 16 residues. The CDR3 reads CASSSTGLAGGREQYF. For the CDR3, the DNA is TGCGCCAGCAGCTCGACTGGACTAGCGGGGGGGCGAGAGCAGTACTTC.

The chain joins TRBV29-1 to TRBJ2-3; the match to TRBD2 covers 8 bases. CDR3 size: 13 residues. CDR1 is SQVTM, CDR2 ANQGSEA, per germline. After removal of 7 bases from V and 7 bases from J, the junction contained 10 bases not matched to a gene. CDR3 sequence (DNA): TGCAGCGCATACGGCGGGAGGATGTATACGCAGTATTTT. Residues: CSAYGGRMYTQYF.

This clone showed up just once. This chain connects TRBV7-9 to TRBJ2-7, with D hard to call. CDR1 is SEHNR, CDR2 FQNEAQ, per germline (reference sequence). V lost 1 base and J lost 5, with 9 bases in between. The CDR3 covers 13 residues. The CDR3 spells CASSLDRPDEQYF. The CDR3 DNA sequence: TGTGCCAGCAGCTTAGACCGCCCGGACGAGCAGTACTTC.

The chain is built from TRBV7-9 and TRBJ1-2; TRBD1 matches at 12 bases. The CDR3 spans 17 residues. J lost 10 bases, V lost 1 base, and 13 bases had no gene match. Germline-derived CDR1 and CDR2 are SEHNR and FQNEAQ (reference sequence). CDR3: CASSLEWDRGRVVDYTF. Written as DNA, the CDR3 is TGTGCCAGCAGCTTAGAATGGGACAGGGGGCGAGTAGTAGACTACACCTTC.

The CDR3 region has the DNA TGTGCAAGTCGCTCCCCCGGGAATAGCGGGGGGGATACGCAGTATTTT. Protein product: CASRSPGNSGGDTQYF. This chain joins TRBV12-2 and TRBJ2-3; the DNA was not compared with TRBD2, the D call given in the table. TRBV12-2 is recorded as a pseudogene. This CDR3 spans 16 amino acids.

The chain is built from TRBV27 and TRBJ1-6; TRBD1 might be the D (5 bases). Germline CDR1 reads MNHEY; CDR2 reads SMNVEV (reference sequence). The CDR3 is 15 amino acids. V shed 3 bases and J shed 6 bases, with 12 bases lying between them. The CDR3 coding sequence is TGTGCCAGCAGTTTCTCCCAGGGCCGTAATTCACCCCTCCACTTT. This encodes CASSFSQGRNSPLHF.

V usage is TRBV5-4 and J usage is TRBJ1-1; D unresolved. Germline V gene sequence: CDR1 SGHNT, CDR2 YYREEE (reference sequence). The CDR3 is made up of 16 amino acids. Trimming left V 4 bases short and J 1 base short, with 17 bases between. This chain's CDR3 is CASSLRSFGENTEAFF. The CDR3 nucleotides read TGTGCCAGCAGCCTACGTTCTTTCGGAGAGAACACTGAAGCTTTCTTT.

The chain has TRBV7-2 and TRBJ2-7; 7 bases align to TRBD1. Losses at the gene ends were 5 bases for V and 7 bases for J; bases not matched to a gene: 8. The CDR3 runs 13 residues. Germline V gives CDR1 SGHTA, CDR2 FQGNSA. CDR3 residues: CASSRDRPWEQYF. DNA of the CDR3: TGTGCCAGCAGCAGGGACAGACCTTGGGAGCAGTACTTC.

This clone was seen only a few times. The chain carries TRBV3-1 (or the pseudogene TRBV3-2) and TRBJ1-2; D not resolved. CDR1 is LGHDT and CDR2 is YNNKEL in the germline V gene (reference sequence). Trimming pared 1 base from V and 8 bases from J, leaving 14 bases between. The CDR3 sequence is 14 residues long. CDR3 loop: CASSQGSGSGGYTF. CDR3 sequence (DNA): TGTGCCAGCAGCCAAGGGTCGGGGTCTGGGGGCTACACCTTC.

The gene calls are TRBV5-4 and TRBJ2-2; 15 bases fit TRBD2. CDR3 size: 16 residues. V gave up 3 bases and J gave up 4 bases; unmatched junction bases: 1. Germline V gene lookup returns CDR1 SGHNT and CDR2 YYREEE (reference sequence). CDR3 DNA: TGTGCCAGCAGCTGGGGACTAGCGGGAGGCACCGGGGAGCTGTTTTTT. Its protein product is CASSWGLAGGTGELFF.

The chain employs TRBV4-3 and TRBJ2-2; D might be TRBD1 (5 bases). This CDR3 is built from 16 residues. The V gene's germline CDR1 is LGHNA and CDR2 YSLEER. The V end was cut by 3 bases, the J end by 6 bases, with 17 bases between. The CDR3 loop is CASSHRVGPRAGELFF. The CDR3 region has the DNA TGCGCCAGCAGCCACCGCGTGGGGCCCAGGGCCGGGGAGCTGTTTTTT.

J is TRBJ2-7 and V is TRBV5-1; 8 bases are shared with TRBD2. The CDR3 totals 17 residues. Germline values: CDR1 SGHRS, CDR2 YFSETQ. Trimming removed 3 bases from V and 5 bases from J; junction bases left unmatched: 16. The CDR3, as DNA: TGCGCCAGCAGCTCCGCACCGCGTGGGGGGACTAGAGACGAGCAGTACTTC. Residues: CASSSAPRGGTRDEQYF.

This chain uses TRBV2 with TRBJ1-4; D gene uncertain. The germline gives CDR1 SNHLY, CDR2 FYNNEI. The CDR3 consists of 14 residues. V lost 4 bases and J 2 bases, leaving 8 bases between the germline ends. CDR3 sequence: CASSGEVTNEKLFF. The CDR3 region has the DNA TGTGCCAGCAGTGGCGAGGTGACTAATGAAAAACTGTTTTTT.

The chain combines TRBV18 with TRBJ2-7, with 8 bases that match TRBD1. Trimming at V came to 1 base and at J to 5 bases, leaving 4 bases not matched to a gene. From germline, CDR1 is KGHSH and CDR2 LQKENI. This CDR3 has 14 residues. The CDR3 DNA sequence: TGTGCCAGCTCACCACGACAGGGGTACGACGAGCAGTACTTC. Its translation: CASSPRQGYDEQYF.

This sequence joins TRBV7-9 and TRBJ2-1; 8 bases line up with TRBD2. Germline lookup yields CDR1 SEHNR and CDR2 FQNEAQ (reference sequence). The CDR3 length is 15 residues. The ends lost 5 bases at V and 2 bases at J; junction bases unmatched: 5. As DNA, the CDR3 is TGTGCCAGCAGCCAACTAGCGGTCACCTACAATGAGCAGTTCTTC. Amino acid sequence: CASSQLAVTYNEQFF.

This chain joins TRBV7-6 and TRBJ2-2; 9 bases are shared with TRBD2. The CDR3 runs to 16 residues. Per germline, CDR1 SGHVS and CDR2 FNYEAQ. V trimming: 5 bases; J trimming: 4 bases; junction bases outside the gene matches: 8. DNA of the CDR3: TGTGCCAGCAGCGTATTAGCGGGAGAGGGCACCGGGGAGCTGTTTTTT. It yields the protein CASSVLAGEGTGELFF.

The chain uses TRBV7-9 and TRBJ2-7; the D is unclear. The CDR3 has 11 residues. With 1 base removed from V and 7 bases from J, the gap between germline ends came to 5 bases. The germline gives CDR1 SEHNR, CDR2 FQNEAQ (reference sequence). The CDR3 reads CASSLEREQYF. CDR3 coding DNA: TGTGCCAGCAGCTTAGAACGGGAGCAGTACTTC.

The genes are TRBV6-5 and TRBJ2-1; 7 bases fit TRBD1. Germline CDR1 is MNHEY and CDR2 is SVGAGI. The trim removed 7 bases at V and 7 bases at J, leaving 7 bases unmatched. This CDR3 is built from 13 residues. Here the CDR3 DNA reads TGTGCCAGCAAGGGGGCACTTTTGAATGAGCAGTTCTTC. It encodes CASKGALLNEQFF.

This chain's CDR3 is CASSLYGRQAGQNSPLHF. CDR3 DNA sequence: TGTGCCAGCAGCTTATATGGTCGGCAGGCCGGACAAAATTCACCCCTCCACTTT. This sequence joins TRBV7-9 and TRBJ1-6, with D possibly TRBD1 on 5 matching bases. Per the germline V gene, CDR1 is SEHNR and CDR2 is FQNEAQ (reference sequence). This CDR3 is 18 amino acids long. V lost 2 bases to trimming and J lost 7 bases, with 21 bases between them.

The V and J genes are TRBV3-1 (or the pseudogene TRBV3-2) and TRBJ2-1; maybe TRBD1 (5 bases). CDR1 and CDR2 (germline): LGHDT, YNNKEL (reference sequence). The CDR3 is 15 residues long. With 2 bases removed from V and 6 bases from J, the gap between germline ends came to 14 bases. As DNA, the CDR3 is TGTGCCAGCAGCCAAATGGGGCAGGGTTTCAATGAGCAGTTCTTC. Translated: CASSQMGQGFNEQFF.

The rearrangement links TRBV6-1 to TRBJ2-1, with D possibly TRBD2 on 6 matching bases. The CDR3 covers 15 residues. V lost 3 bases and J lost 3, with 12 bases in between. CDR1 is MNHNS, CDR2 SASEGT, per germline. CDR3 DNA: TGTGCCAGCAGTGAGGGACTGCTAAACTACAATGAGCAGTTCTTC. Amino acids: CASSEGLLNYNEQFF.